The 26 T cell receptor beta chains reported below all come from one sample, sequenced in a study of blood T cell repertoires in COVID-19. The protocol was immunoSEQ multiplex PCR, while the TCRdb copy is restricted to in-frame clones and leaves out a portion. This table holds some 150,000 clones, approximately 85% found once. What was sequenced was peripheral blood. These receptors originate from a man aged 40-50 years who had recovered from COVID-19.

V gene TRBV18 combines with J gene TRBJ2-1, with 8 positions matching TRBD1. The V gene's germline CDR1 is KGHSH and CDR2 LQKENI. V shed 4 bases, J shed 3 bases, and the junction held 5 bases outside the gene matches. The CDR3 has 15 amino acids. The DNA for the CDR3 is TGTGCCAGCTCACGTACCGGGACAGGCTACAATGAGCAGTTCTTC. This sequence encodes CASSRTGTGYNEQFF.

The rearrangement links TRBV6-6 to TRBJ2-1, with 7 positions matching TRBD2. The CDR3 is 14 residues long. Losses at the gene ends were 9 bases for V and 5 bases for J; bases not matched to a gene: 10. Germline assignment: CDR1 MNHNY and CDR2 SVGAGI (reference sequence). The CDR3 region has the DNA TGTGCCAGTTGCGGCGGGAGTCGTAACAATGAGCAGTTCTTC. It codes for CASCGGSRNNEQFF.

This chain uses TRBV18 with TRBJ1-3; weak D call: TRBD1 (5 bases). The V gene's germline CDR1 is KGHSH and CDR2 LQKENI. V lost 8 bases to trimming and J lost 4 bases, with 15 bases between them. This CDR3 is 14 amino acids long. For the CDR3, the DNA is TGTGCCAGCGCCACAGGCCAATCGGGAAACACCATATATTTT. It specifies CASATGQSGNTIYF.

V is TRBV5-4 and J is TRBJ2-2, with D unclear. The ends were cut back, 4 bases at V and 6 bases at J, with 7 bases in the middle. The germline CDR1 and CDR2 sequences are SGHNT and YYREEE (reference sequence). CDR3 length: 12 residues. The CDR3 region is CASSPLAGELFF. The CDR3 nucleotides read TGTGCCAGCAGCCCCCTCGCCGGGGAGCTGTTTTTT.

The J gene is TRBJ2-1, the V gene TRBV27, with TRBD1 matching over 10 bases. Germline V gene sequence: CDR1 MNHEY, CDR2 SMNVEV (reference sequence). This CDR3 contains 13 residues. The junction had 5 bases not matched to a gene; V was cut back by 6 bases and J by 9 bases. CDR3 sequence reads: CASSHRDRGEQFF. CDR3 bases: TGTGCCAGCAGCCACCGGGACAGGGGTGAGCAGTTCTTC.

The rearrangement joins TRBV6-4 to TRBJ2-3; possibly TRBD2 for D (5 bases). This CDR3 has 16 residues. The germline gives CDR1 MRHNA, CDR2 SNTAGT. V lost 2 bases and J lost 6, with 18 bases in between. This CDR3 is CASSDSIASIEDTQYF. CDR3 nucleotide sequence: TGTGCCAGCAGTGACAGTATCGCTAGCATTGAGGATACGCAGTATTTT.

The V call is TRBV4-1, the J call TRBJ1-5; the D gene is possibly TRBD1 (5 bases). The germline V gene has CDR1 MGHRA and CDR2 YSYEKL. V lost 3 bases and J 1 base, leaving 10 bases between the germline ends. This CDR3 has 15 residues. CDR3 sequence (DNA): TGCGCCAGCAGCCAGCGGGACTGGAGCAATCAGCCCCAGCATTTT. The encoded protein is CASSQRDWSNQPQHF.

The chain carries TRBV11-1 and TRBJ1-1; no clear D gene. The germline V gene has CDR1 SGHAT and CDR2 FQDESV (reference sequence). The CDR3 contains 12 residues. With 3 bases removed from V and 7 bases from J, the gap between germline ends came to 9 bases. The CDR3 spells CASSFGLGEAFF. The CDR3 DNA follows: TGTGCCAGCAGCTTCGGACTGGGTGAAGCTTTCTTT.

This rearrangement joins TRBV4-1 to TRBJ1-2; 8 bases align to TRBD1. The CDR3 has 16 amino acids. V lost 2 bases to trimming and J lost 2 bases; unmatched junction nucleotides: 7. Germline CDR1 and CDR2: MGHRA and YSYEKL. CDR3 in DNA: TGCGCCAGCAGCCAATACCGACAGGGGCACAACTATGGCTACACCTTC. This sequence encodes CASSQYRQGHNYGYTF.

The chain links TRBV11-2 to TRBJ1-2; D ambiguous. CDR3 length equals 13 residues. Germline CDR1 and CDR2: SGHAT and FQNNGV. Trimming took off 0 bases at V and 6 bases at J, with 8 bases between the two ends. CDR3 DNA: TGTGCCAGCAGCTTAGACGACATGGATGGCTACACCTTC. Protein product: CASSLDDMDGYTF. The whole variable domain, remainder taken from reference TRBV11-2 and TRBJ1-2, is EAGVAQSPRYKIIEKRQSVAFWCNPISGHATLYWYQQILGQGPKLLIQFQNNGVVDDSQLPKDRFSAERLKGVDSTLKIQPAKLEDSAVYLCASSLDDMDGYTFGSGTRLTVV.

The chain uses TRBV11-2 and TRBJ2-5; a possible D gene is TRBD2 (5 bases). Germline CDR1 and CDR2: SGHAT and FQNNGV. CDR3 length: 12 residues. Between the trimmed V and J ends, which lost 6 bases and 9 bases, there was a span of 14 bases. The CDR3 DNA follows: TGTGCCAGCAGTCACTCCCCCGGGGCCCAGTACTTC. It is translated as CASSHSPGAQYF.

This clone has only one observation. The J gene is TRBJ2-2, the V gene TRBV6-6, with no clear D. The CDR3 totals 11 residues. From germline, CDR1 is MNHNY and CDR2 SVGAGI (reference sequence). V was cut by 8 bases and J by 5 bases, with 6 bases left in between. The CDR3 nucleotides read TGTGCCAGCGCAGAAACCGGGGAGCTGTTTTTT. Encoded protein: CASAETGELFF.

In this sample, this clone turned up a few times. The chain employs TRBV4-3 and TRBJ1-1, with 9 positions matching TRBD1. The V gene end was trimmed by 3 bases and the J gene end by 5 bases; junction bases not matched to a gene: 7. Germline V CDR1 and CDR2: LGHNA, YSLEER. This CDR3 is 15 amino acids long. The CDR3 DNA is TGCGCCAGCAGCCACAGAAACAGGGGGCAAACTGAAGCTTTCTTT. Its protein product is CASSHRNRGQTEAFF.

The rearrangement links TRBV6-5 to TRBJ1-2; D remains ambiguous. This CDR3 region has 16 residues. V lost 0 bases, J lost 3 bases, and 14 bases lay in between. Germline V gene lookup returns CDR1 MNHEY and CDR2 SVGAGI. CDR3: CASSYSPGKGHYGYTF. CDR3 nucleotide sequence: TGTGCCAGCAGTTACTCCCCGGGAAAGGGTCACTATGGCTACACCTTC.

This chain connects TRBV5-5 to TRBJ2-7, with 9 bases that match TRBD2. Germline V gives CDR1 SGHKS, CDR2 YYEKEE (reference sequence). CDR3 length: 18 amino acids. J gave up 0 bases and V 2 bases, and 12 bases lay outside the gene matches. CDR3 in DNA: TGTGCCAGCAGCTTACAAATTAGCGGGGGTTATTTCTCCTACGAGCAGTACTTC. Translation gives CASSLQISGGYFSYEQYF.

The chain joins TRBV7-8 to TRBJ2-3; tentatively, D is TRBD1 (6 bases). Germline values: CDR1 SGHVS, CDR2 FQNEAQ. V gave up 5 bases and J gave up 2 bases, with 11 bases separating them. This CDR3 has 14 residues. DNA for the CDR3: TGTGCCAGCAGCCCAAGGGGGATCACAGATACGCAGTATTTT. This translates into CASSPRGITDTQYF.

This rearrangement joins TRBV2 to TRBJ1-4; D is unclear. The CDR3 is 14 amino acids. V dropped 3 bases and J dropped 6 bases, with 11 bases sitting between them. Germline lookup yields CDR1 SNHLY and CDR2 FYNNEI. The CDR3 sequence: CASSDRKNDEKLFF. The CDR3 DNA sequence: TGTGCCAGCAGTGACAGGAAAAACGATGAAAAACTGTTTTTT.

The chain links TRBV20-1 to TRBJ1-6; a weak D match, TRBD1 (5 bases). V lost 3 bases to trimming and J lost 4 bases, with 16 bases between them. CDR3 size: 16 residues. The germline V gene encodes CDR1 DFQATT and CDR2 SNEGSKA (reference sequence). This CDR3 is CSASFTRGGYNSPLHF. CDR3 in DNA: TGCAGTGCTAGTTTTACGCGGGGGGGGTATAATTCACCCCTCCACTTT.

This clone was observed a few times. The chain is built from TRBV18 and TRBJ2-5; 8 bases agree with TRBD2. There are 16 residues in the CDR3. V was clipped by 6 bases and J by 2 bases; unmatched bases: 11. Germline CDR1 and CDR2: KGHSH and LQKENI. The CDR3: CASSPRQAGEQETQYF. DNA of the CDR3: TGTGCCAGCTCGCCCCGCCAAGCGGGGGAACAAGAGACCCAGTACTTC.

V is TRBV6-5 and J is TRBJ1-1; D not resolved. Germline V gives CDR1 MNHEY, CDR2 SVGAGI. V was cut by 0 bases and J by 10 bases, with 15 bases left in between. The CDR3 covers 14 residues. As DNA, the CDR3 is TGTGCCAGCAGTTACTCGTACCGGGCTGAGGGAGCTTTCTTT. Translation: CASSYSYRAEGAFF.

Only a few counts were recorded for this clone. The chain couples TRBV4-1 to TRBJ1-2; TRBD1 matches 7 bases. Trimming cost V 2 bases and J 3 bases; bases outside gene matches: 6. This CDR3 contains 15 residues. The germline gives CDR1 MGHRA, CDR2 YSYEKL. The CDR3 DNA follows: TGCGCCAGCAGCCAAAGGGGCGGGACAGACTATGGCTACACCTTC. Protein product: CASSQRGGTDYGYTF.

The chain combines TRBV10-3 with TRBJ1-5; D gene ambiguous. The CDR3 is made up of 12 amino acids. CDR1 is ENHRY and CDR2 is SYGVKD in the germline V gene. V lost 11 bases and J lost 2, with 10 bases in between. In nucleotides, the CDR3 is TGTGCCGTTCGCGGGGGCAATCAGCCCCAGCATTTT. Residues: CAVRGGNQPQHF.

This rearrangement joins TRBV30 to TRBJ2-3; a possible D gene is TRBD2 (6 bases). V dropped 2 bases and J dropped 2 bases, with 14 bases sitting between them. CDR3 length equals 15 residues. Per the germline V gene, CDR1 is GTSNPN and CDR2 is SVGIG (reference sequence). The CDR3 loop reads CAWSIPSAHTDTQYF. Here the CDR3 DNA reads TGTGCCTGGAGTATTCCTAGCGCACACACAGATACGCAGTATTTT.

This clone appeared a single time. The CDR3 loop reads CASREKGGGYGYTF. The CDR3 DNA follows: TGTGCCAGCAGAGAAAAGGGGGGAGGGTATGGCTACACCTTC. The chain carries TRBV25-1 and TRBJ1-2; a possible D gene is TRBD1 (6 bases). The CDR3 sequence is 14 residues long. The germline V and J ends were trimmed by 6 bases and 5 bases, with 16 bases remaining between them. Germline V CDR1 and CDR2: MGHDK, SYGVNS.

The gene calls are TRBV2 and TRBJ1-4; D perhaps matches TRBD1 (5 bases). V dropped 3 bases and J dropped 16 bases, with 12 bases sitting between them. The CDR3 length is 11 residues. Germline assignment: CDR1 SNHLY and CDR2 FYNNEI. The CDR3 here is CASSEGGYTFF. CDR3 in DNA: TGTGCCAGCAGTGAGGGGGGGTACACGTTTTTT.

The chain joins TRBV5-1 to TRBJ2-1; TRBD2 matches at 8 bases. The V and J ends lost 2 bases and 11 bases, in that order; junction bases with no gene match: 12. This CDR3 spans 15 amino acids. Germline CDR1 SGHRS, CDR2 YFSETQ. The CDR3 DNA is TGCGCCAGCAGCTTAGCGGGGGCAGGCGAACGCCAGCAGTTCTTC. Translating gives CASSLAGAGERQQFF.